The sequence of this T cell receptor (gamma chain) was determined in a study of human gamma delta and Vdelta1 T cells (dated by TCRdb to 2016 to 2019). Concerning the study at large: The study investigated Delta One T cells, Vd1+ gamma-delta T cells, as cytotoxic effectors against acute myeloid leukemia.

On the study overall, not on this receptor specifically: Delta One T cells were reported to be polyclonal and to show broad cytotoxic targeting of acute myeloid leukemia.

The library was obtained by PCR. TCRdb lists the instrument as Illumina MiSeq. TCRdb reanalyzed the public reads with the CATT caller, and identical DNA sequences were merged afterwards. In this sample the table shows roughly 10,000 gamma-chain clones, 45% of which occur a single time. The top ten clonotypes cover over 2% of the sample. This clone is termed medium-sized (0.01 to 0.1%). Its antigen has not been determined. No base quality values were provided; no much bigger clone lies one nucleotide off. From cysteine to phenylalanine, the CDR3 is 13 amino acids long. Only the CDR3 DNA is retained, 39 bases long and in frame from the first base. The junction shows trimming of 4 bases on V and 0 bases on J, and the gene matches do not reach 3 bases of it. The germline V gene gives CDR1 as EGSTGY and CDR2 as YDSYTSSV.

The chain is made from TRGV4 and TRGJ1 or TRGJ2. This TCR was recovered from a human donor in good health. The material sequenced was Vdelta1 gamma-delta T cells from blood grown in culture (DOT cells). The sample's cell subset or site label, in plain terms: Delta One T cells, in vitro expanded/differentiated Vd1+ gamma-delta T cells. The CDR3 region: CATWDLNYYKKLF. In nucleotides, the sequence is TGTGCCACCTGGGACCTGAATTATTATAAGAAACTCTTT.